This T cell receptor beta chain was documented in a study of regulatory T cells in long-lasting Graves disease. Overall study: Newly diagnosed Graves' patients had taken antithyroid drugs under 3 months.

This clonotype was detected ten times or more. Arm-PCR of CDR3 regions and iRepertoire HTBI primers were used to build TCR beta libraries. From the multiplex PCR reads, TCRdb called clonotypes with MiXCR, one entry per CDR3 protein. There are about 400,000 distinct CDR3 sequences in the sample; about 16% occur only once, and about 19% lies in the top ten. Time point here: newly diagnosed GD, antithyroid drugs for less than 3 months. RNA from PBMCs was the source of the TCR library. Roughly 9.2-milliliter peripheral blood samples went into EDTA tubes. The CDR3 covers 15 residues. V gave up 5 bases and J gave up 1 base, with 14 bases separating them. Germline CDR1 and CDR2: MNHNS and SASEGT. The sample was also reused in another study, on T cells in Graves' hyperthyroidism and ophthalmopathy. In that study: Using the HTBI primer set, a first-round RT-PCR was run on the TCR CDR3.

The sequence came from a woman aged 18-35 years with Graves disease. V usage is TRBV6-1 and J usage is TRBJ1-1, with D tentatively TRBD1 (5 bases). This sample comprised peripheral blood mononuclear cells (PBMCs), obtained at new diagnosis, from a patient treated with antithyroid drugs. The CDR3 region is CASSPPPGRNTEAFF. The CDR3 bases are TGTGCCAGCAGTCCCCCCCCAGGGCGGAACACTGAAGCTTTCTTT.